The table lists the clone carrying this T cell receptor beta chain with many counts. This sample was taken from a study of T-cell reconstitution after alpha-beta-depleted transplantation in children. A library of TCRbeta sequences, prepared with unique molecular identifiers, was generated. TCRdb reprocessed the PCR reads via MiXCR and lists one record per CDR3 protein. Of about 600,000 distinct CDR3 sequences in the sample, roughly 10% are singletons; the top ten hold roughly 4%. This CDR3 region has 17 residues. Germline V gene lookup returns CDR1 MNHNS and CDR2 SASEGT. Between the trimmed V and J ends, which lost 7 bases and 2 bases, there was a span of 23 bases.

The chain employs TRBV6-1 and TRBJ2-5, with D tentatively TRBD2 (7 bases). The specimen comprised PBMCs from the stem cell graft donor, sampled from the stem cell graft. The clonotype originates from a human donor who donated a stem cell graft to a child with acute myeloid leukemia. DNA for the CDR3: TGTGCCAGCATCGGGGGACGGGGGGCCAGTAGACAAGAGACCCAGTACTTC. This codes for CASIGGRGASRQETQYF.